These 23 T cell receptor beta chains share one sample of origin, sequenced in a study of patients and donors after allogeneic stem cell transplantation. TCRdb re-analysed the RT-PCR reads in MiXCR, keeping a single row per CDR3 protein. The repertoire holds approximately 410,000 distinct CDR3 sequences, with 16% as singletons. Sequencing input: blood, either unsorted or a sorted T cell fraction (not recorded which). The receptors were gathered from a human donor who was either an allogeneic HSCT recipient or a stem cell or donor lymphocyte infusion donor (not recorded which). It is not recorded whose cells these are; they may come from a transplant donor.

The genes are TRBV4-2 and TRBJ2-3; 8 bases are a match to TRBD2. This CDR3 region has 16 residues. Germline loops: CDR1 LGHNA, CDR2 YNFKEQ. V lost 2 bases to trimming and J lost 3 bases; unmatched junction nucleotides: 7. The CDR3 sequence is CASSQTGTSRTDTQYF. The CDR3 region has the DNA TGTGCCAGCAGCCAAACCGGGACTAGTCGTACAGATACGCAGTATTTT.

V usage is TRBV30 and J usage is TRBJ1-5; D call uncertain. Germline loops: CDR1 GTSNPN, CDR2 SVGIG (reference sequence). V was cut by 0 bases and J by 6 bases, with 9 bases left in between. The CDR3 is made up of 13 amino acids. CDR3 amino acids: CAWSVGGRQPQHF. Written as DNA, the CDR3 is TGTGCCTGGAGTGTTGGAGGCCGTCAGCCCCAGCATTTT.

The chain uses TRBV12-3 or TRBV12-4 and TRBJ2-5; 7 bases agree with TRBD1. Germline trimming cut 7 bases from V and 5 bases from J; bases unmatched to any gene: 13. CDR3 length equals 15 residues. CDR3 region: CASIAGTVNWETQYF. Here the CDR3 DNA reads TGTGCCAGCATCGCCGGGACAGTCAATTGGGAGACCCAGTACTTC.

This clonotype was seen a handful of times. The chain links TRBV12-3 or TRBV12-4 to TRBJ1-4; 10 nucleotides line up with TRBD1. CDR3 length: 14 amino acids. V was pared by 6 bases and J by 7 bases, with 5 bases of the junction left unmatched. CDR3 sequence (DNA): TGTGCCAGCAGCCAGGACAGGGGGATTGAAAAACTGTTTTTT. This gives the protein CASSQDRGIEKLFF.

The chain recombines TRBV24-1 with TRBJ2-7; D is undetermined. Trimming removed 3 bases from V and 5 bases from J, with 13 bases in between. The CDR3 is 14 amino acids. In germline, CDR1 is KGHDR, CDR2 SFDVKD. The CDR3 loop is CATSDATNSHEQYF. The DNA for the CDR3 is TGTGCCACCAGTGATGCTACCAATTCCCACGAGCAGTACTTC.

This clonotype was picked up a small number of times. The chain couples TRBV12-3 or TRBV12-4 to TRBJ2-5; 7 bases line up with TRBD2. The CDR3 is 15 residues long. V gave up 3 bases and J gave up 0 bases; unmatched junction bases: 4. CDR3 in DNA: TGTGCCAGCAGTTTCCTAGCGGACAACCAAGAGACCCAGTACTTC. This gives the protein CASSFLADNQETQYF.

The chain is built from TRBV20-1 and TRBJ2-5, with TRBD2 matching over 10 bases. From germline, CDR1 is DFQATT and CDR2 SNEGSKA (reference sequence). Trimming took 7 bases from V and 7 from J; bases not matched to a gene: 15. This CDR3 has 15 amino acids. The CDR3 loop is CSVLSTSGADGTQYF. CDR3 bases: TGCAGTGTCCTGAGCACTAGCGGGGCTGACGGGACCCAGTACTTC.

The chain has TRBV20-1 and TRBJ2-7; D is ambiguous. The CDR3 extends over 14 amino acids. V lost 1 base and J 9 bases, leaving 19 bases between the germline ends. Germline V gene data show CDR1 as DFQATT and CDR2 as SNEGSKA (reference sequence). The CDR3 loop is CSARVVATYPVQYF. The CDR3 DNA follows: TGCAGTGCTAGAGTAGTCGCTACATATCCCGTGCAGTACTTC.

This clonotype turned up a few times. The CDR3 nucleotides read TGTGCCAGCAGCTCTAGCGGGATATTGTCCGGGGAGCTGTTTTTT. This codes for CASSSSGILSGELFF. The chain employs TRBV11-3 and TRBJ2-2, with TRBD2 identical over 9 bases. V dropped 4 bases and J dropped 6; count of bases not matched to a gene: 6. The CDR3 is 15 residues long. CDR1 SGHNT and CDR2 YENEEA come from the germline V gene.

This clonotype was observed at least ten times. The gene calls are TRBV14 and TRBJ1-2; 12 bases align to TRBD1. This CDR3 has 16 residues. J lost 6 bases, V lost 3 bases, and 8 bases had no gene match. CDR1 SGHDN and CDR2 FVKESK come from the germline V gene. Here the CDR3 DNA reads TGTGCCAGCAGCCAGTTACTGGGACAGGGGGCGAATGGCTACACCTTC. As protein: CASSQLLGQGANGYTF.

CDR3 in DNA: TGTGCCAGCAGTCCCTCTGTGGGCACCATATATTTT. Encoded protein: CASSPSVGTIYF. The chain links TRBV12-3 or TRBV12-4 to TRBJ1-3; D is unclear. V was cut by 5 bases and J by 9 bases, with 11 bases left in between. This CDR3 is built from 12 residues.

V usage is TRBV6-5 and J usage is TRBJ2-2; 7 bases fit TRBD1. This CDR3 is built from 16 residues. J lost 5 bases, V lost 2 bases, and 8 bases had no gene match. The V gene's germline CDR1 is MNHEY and CDR2 SVGAGI. CDR3 in amino acids: CASSYQQGFGTGELFF. The DNA of the CDR3 is TGTGCCAGCAGTTACCAACAGGGGTTTGGGACCGGGGAGCTGTTTTTT.

The chain carries TRBV20-1 and TRBJ1-2; no clear D gene. The V end was cut by 1 base, the J end by 4 bases, with 10 bases between. The length of the CDR3 is 13 residues. In germline, CDR1 is DFQATT, CDR2 SNEGSKA (reference sequence). Here the CDR3 reads CSARVRQSYGYTF. In DNA form, the CDR3 reads TGCAGTGCTAGAGTTAGACAAAGCTATGGCTACACCTTC.

The chain uses TRBV5-1 and TRBJ2-7; a possible D gene is TRBD2 (6 bases). The CDR3 consists of 19 residues. V was pared by 3 bases and J by 0 bases, with 25 bases between. The germline gives CDR1 SGHRS, CDR2 YFSETQ. The CDR3 bases are TGCGCCAGCAGCTCGAGAGGTCAGACGAGACTAGGATCCTCCTACGAGCAGTACTTC. Protein: CASSSRGQTRLGSSYEQYF.

At least ten counts were recorded for this clonotype. The chain combines TRBV4-1 with TRBJ2-1, with TRBD2 matching over 10 bases. The CDR3 runs 15 residues. The V segment lost 4 bases and the J segment 7 bases; nucleotides outside the gene matches: 7. Germline V gives CDR1 MGHRA, CDR2 YSYEKL. CDR3 nucleotide sequence: TGCGCCAGCAGCCCTTTGGGACTAGCGAAGAATGAGCAGTTCTTC. This translates into CASSPLGLAKNEQFF.

The sample holds a few counts of this clonotype. This sequence joins TRBV5-1 and TRBJ1-6, with TRBD1 matching over 7 bases. This CDR3 spans 14 amino acids. CDR1 is SGHRS, CDR2 YFSETQ, per germline. After removal of 7 bases from V and 6 bases from J, the junction contained 7 bases not matched to a gene. For the CDR3, the DNA is TGCGCCAGCCAGTCGGGGACAGTTAATTCACCCCTCCACTTT. Protein: CASQSGTVNSPLHF.

V gene TRBV10-3 combines with J gene TRBJ1-2; D not certain. The CDR3 contains 15 residues. Trimming left V 5 bases short and J 0 bases short, with 13 bases between. CDR1 is ENHRY and CDR2 is SYGVKD in the germline V gene. CDR3 residues: CAISPRANSNYGYTF. As DNA, the CDR3 is TGTGCCATCAGTCCCCGAGCCAACTCTAACTATGGCTACACCTTC.

V usage is TRBV14 and J usage is TRBJ2-5; D may match TRBD1 or TRBD2 (5 bases each). The germline V gene encodes CDR1 SGHDN and CDR2 FVKESK. The V end lost 4 bases, the J end lost 6 bases, and 15 bases lay between the germline ends. The CDR3 is 14 amino acids. As DNA, the CDR3 is TGTGCCAGCAGCCCGACCCGGGGCAGTCAGACCCAGTACTTC. It encodes CASSPTRGSQTQYF.

This clonotype was counted a few times. The chain links TRBV6-1 to TRBJ1-5; D not certain. The CDR3 has 16 amino acids. V lost 5 bases, J lost 0 bases, and 14 bases lay in between. Per germline, CDR1 MNHNS and CDR2 SASEGT. This chain's CDR3 is CASSLFPIYSNQPQHF. The CDR3 DNA is TGTGCCAGCAGTCTCTTTCCAATTTATAGCAATCAGCCCCAGCATTTT.

The V call is TRBV9, the J call TRBJ1-1, with TRBD1 as a possible D gene (5 bases). The CDR3 is made up of 14 amino acids. V was clipped by 4 bases and J by 3 bases, with 13 bases between them. Germline V lookup: CDR1 SGDLS, CDR2 YYNGEE. The CDR3 reads CASSPTAMYTEAFF. The CDR3 nucleotides read TGTGCCAGCAGCCCGACAGCGATGTACACTGAAGCTTTCTTT.

This chain uses TRBV18 with TRBJ2-7; 8 bases agree with TRBD2. CDR1 is KGHSH and CDR2 is LQKENI in the germline V gene. The V gene end was trimmed by 3 bases and the J gene end by 2 bases; junction bases not matched to a gene: 3. This CDR3 contains 14 residues. The CDR3 here is CASSPTGGPYEQYF. CDR3 nucleotides: TGTGCCAGCTCACCCACGGGAGGGCCCTACGAGCAGTACTTC.

The CDR3 bases are TGTGCCACCAGTGATAACAGGGAAGAGACCCAGTACTTC. Encoded protein: CATSDNREETQYF. V is TRBV24-1 and J is TRBJ2-5; tentatively, D is TRBD1 (6 bases). V gave up 3 bases and J gave up 3 bases, with 7 bases separating them. There are 13 residues in the CDR3. CDR1 and CDR2 (germline): KGHDR, SFDVKD.

The rearrangement uses TRBV7-9 and TRBJ1-1; tentatively, D is TRBD1 (6 bases). CDR1 and CDR2 from the germline V gene are SEHNR and FQNEAQ (reference sequence). V was trimmed by 2 bases and J by 6 bases, leaving 13 bases between them. The CDR3 covers 14 residues. The CDR3 bases are TGTGCCAGCAGCTTAAAGGCAGGGGCCTCTGAAGCTTTCTTT. Amino acids: CASSLKAGASEAFF.